The 31 T cell receptor beta chains in this list originate from one sample, sequenced in a study of PD-1 blockade in classical Hodgkin lymphoma. Method: immunoSEQ multiplex PCR; TCRdb's copy keeps in-frame clones and lacks some. The sample lists about 21,000 clones; 94% were seen once. The time point here: newly diagnosed, previously untreated cHL patient sample. The sequencing input was peripheral blood mononuclear cells (PBMCs). The receptors originated from a human donor with classical Hodgkin lymphoma.

In this sample, this clone turned up once. This rearrangement joins TRBV11-2 to TRBJ2-4, with TRBD2 as a possible D gene (5 bases). V was pared by 2 bases and J by 0 bases, with 20 bases between. The CDR3 is 19 amino acids. The germline V gene encodes CDR1 SGHAT and CDR2 FQNNGV. This chain's CDR3 is CASSLRAPFRDGAKNIQYF. CDR3 DNA sequence: TGTGCCAGCAGCTTACGGGCCCCCTTTCGGGATGGAGCCAAAAACATTCAGTACTTC. Drawing the rest from reference TRBV11-2 and TRBJ2-4, the complete variable domain is EAGVAQSPRYKIIEKRQSVAFWCNPISGHATLYWYQQILGQGPKLLIQFQNNGVVDDSQLPKDRFSAERLKGVDSTLKIQPAKLEDSAVYLCASSLRAPFRDGAKNIQYFGAGTRLSVL.

V gene TRBV7-9 combines with J gene TRBJ2-7; 8 bases are a match to TRBD1. The CDR3 covers 18 residues. Losses at the gene ends were 2 bases for V and 6 bases for J; bases not matched to a gene: 18. Germline V gene data show CDR1 as SEHNR and CDR2 as FQNEAQ (reference sequence). The DNA for the CDR3 is TGTGCCAGCAGCTTATCAAGAGGTTCCATCCCAGGGGGCAGCGAGCAGTACTTC. The encoded protein is CASSLSRGSIPGGSEQYF.

In nucleotides, the CDR3 is TGCAGCGTCGATACAGGGTTCCGCTCCTACAATGAGCAGTTCTTC. It encodes CSVDTGFRSYNEQFF. The chain carries TRBV29-1 and TRBJ2-1; D might be TRBD1 (6 bases). CDR3 length: 15 amino acids. Trimming left V 6 bases short and J 0 bases short, with 15 bases between. Germline-derived CDR1 and CDR2 are SQVTM and ANQGSEA.

There are a few counts of this clone. J is TRBJ2-2 and V is TRBV5-1, with D unresolved. The CDR3 length is 14 residues. Trimming removed 0 bases at V and 3 bases at J, with 6 bases between. Germline V gives CDR1 SGHRS, CDR2 YFSETQ. The CDR3, as DNA: TGCGCCAGCAGCTTGGCCGTGGACACCGGGGAGCTGTTTTTT. Residues: CASSLAVDTGELFF.

This clone appeared once. V usage is TRBV27 and J usage is TRBJ2-7; D is possibly TRBD2 (7 bases). The CDR3 consists of 14 residues. V lost 3 bases, J lost 3 bases, and 12 bases lay in between. Germline V gene lookup returns CDR1 MNHEY and CDR2 SMNVEV (reference sequence). The CDR3 loop is CASSLGGPDYEQYF. The DNA of the CDR3 is TGTGCCAGCAGTTTGGGGGGGCCGGACTACGAGCAGTACTTC.

This rearrangement joins TRBV5-1 to TRBJ1-6; tentative D call: TRBD1 (6 bases). CDR1 and CDR2 (germline): SGHRS, YFSETQ. Trimming took 3 bases from V and 9 from J, leaving 16 bases between them. This CDR3 region has 15 residues. DNA of the CDR3: TGCGCCAGCAGCTCGCGGGGCAGGGGAAGTTCACCCCTCCACTTT. It is translated as CASSSRGRGSSPLHF.

V gene TRBV5-1 combines with J gene TRBJ2-7; TRBD1 agrees at 9 bases. The CDR3 extends over 15 amino acids. Trimming removed 4 bases from V and 4 bases from J; junction bases left unmatched: 9. Germline CDR1 reads SGHRS; CDR2 reads YFSETQ. CDR3 residues: CASSQWPGQGYEQYF. DNA of the CDR3: TGCGCCAGCAGCCAATGGCCGGGACAGGGTTACGAGCAGTACTTC.

The chain is built from TRBV28 and TRBJ2-1; either TRBD1 or TRBD2 may supply D (6 bases each). This CDR3 is built from 17 residues. The V gene lost 4 bases and the J gene lost 0 bases, with 16 bases spanning the gap. Germline loops: CDR1 MDHEN, CDR2 SYDVKM. This CDR3 is CASSSYRGPSSYNEQFF. In DNA, the CDR3 is TGTGCCAGCAGTTCCTACCGGGGGCCGAGCTCCTACAATGAGCAGTTCTTC.

J is TRBJ1-6 and V is TRBV10-2; 7 bases match TRBD1. J gave up 10 bases and V 2 bases, and 5 bases lay outside the gene matches. Germline V gene data show CDR1 as WSHSY and CDR2 as SAAADI. The CDR3 is made up of 14 amino acids. CDR3 sequence reads: CASSEVQGGSPLHF. DNA for the CDR3: TGCGCCAGCAGTGAGGTGCAGGGGGGGTCACCCCTCCACTTT.

V and J are TRBV9 and TRBJ2-5, with 11 bases lining up with TRBD2. The trim removed 0 bases at V and 5 bases at J, leaving 6 bases unmatched. Germline loops: CDR1 SGDLS, CDR2 YYNGEE. This CDR3 has 16 amino acids. CDR3 nucleotide sequence: TGTGCCAGCAGCGTAGAGTTAGCGGGGGGGTCTGAGACCCAGTACTTC. Its protein is CASSVELAGGSETQYF.

This rearrangement joins TRBV12-5 to TRBJ1-2; D not resolved. Trimming left V 6 bases short and J 2 bases short, with 13 bases between. CDR3 length: 14 amino acids. Germline V gene lookup returns CDR1 LGHNT and CDR2 FRNRAP. In nucleotides, the CDR3 is TGTGCTAGTGGACCCCCCGCGGCAAACTATGGCTACACCTTC. Translation: CASGPPAANYGYTF.

The chain is built from TRBV18 and TRBJ2-7; tentatively, D is TRBD1 or TRBD2 (5 bases each). Trimming stripped 4 bases from V and 2 bases from J, with 24 bases between. Germline values: CDR1 KGHSH, CDR2 LQKENI. The CDR3 runs 18 residues. CDR3 in amino acids: CASSHGSPGTQVPYEQYF. CDR3 in DNA: TGTGCCAGCTCACATGGTTCCCCGGGGACCCAGGTCCCCTACGAGCAGTACTTC. Supplemented by reference TRBV18 and TRBJ2-7, the full variable domain reads NAGVMQNPRHLVRRRGQEARLRCSPMKGHSHVYWYRQLPEEGLKFMVYLQKENIIDESGMPKERFSAEFPKEGPSILRIQQVVRGDSAAYFCASSHGSPGTQVPYEQYFGPGTRLTVT.

The chain couples TRBV4-1 to TRBJ2-6; maybe TRBD1 (7 bases). The CDR3 covers 17 residues. V dropped 1 base and J dropped 1 base, with 11 bases sitting between them. The germline V gene encodes CDR1 MGHRA and CDR2 YSYEKL. The CDR3 bases are TGCGCCAGCAGCCAAGTGACAGGGAGGTCTGGGGCCAACGTCCTGACTTTC. This codes for CASSQVTGRSGANVLTF.

This clone has a single count. The chain has TRBV10-3 and TRBJ1-1, with D possibly being TRBD1 (6 bases). Germline V CDR1 and CDR2: ENHRY, SYGVKD. V was trimmed by 4 bases and J by 1 base, leaving 22 bases between them. The CDR3 has 18 residues. CDR3 residues: CAISAPSGGPSQNTEAFF. The CDR3 bases are TGTGCCATCAGTGCCCCCTCTGGGGGCCCATCTCAGAACACTGAAGCTTTCTTT.

V usage is TRBV5-1 and J usage is TRBJ2-1, with D perhaps TRBD2 (5 bases). Germline CDR1 SGHRS, CDR2 YFSETQ. CDR3 length: 13 residues. V lost 0 bases, J lost 7 bases, and 8 bases lay in between. CDR3 DNA: TGCGCCAGCAGCTTGGCCGGGGAAAATGAGCAGTTCTTC. This translates into CASSLAGENEQFF.

In this sample, this clone turned up once. The chain recombines TRBV28 with TRBJ1-2; D perhaps matches TRBD1 (5 bases). The CDR3 covers 16 residues. Looked up from germline, CDR1 is MDHEN and CDR2 is SYDVKM. Trimming pared 10 bases from V and 7 bases from J, leaving 28 bases between. The CDR3 sequence: CATRNPTGGREFGYTF. As DNA, the CDR3 is TGTGCCACCCGAAATCCTACAGGTGGTAGGGAGTTTGGCTACACCTTC.

The rearrangement joins TRBV27 to TRBJ2-7, with D maybe TRBD1 (6 bases). The germline V gene has CDR1 MNHEY and CDR2 SMNVEV (reference sequence). Trimming removed 5 bases at V and 0 bases at J, with 23 bases between. The CDR3 has 18 amino acids. The CDR3 coding sequence is TGTGCCAGCAGTGATAACCCCTTTGGGGGCCCAAGCTCCTACGAGCAGTACTTC. It encodes CASSDNPFGGPSSYEQYF.

The chain uses TRBV7-9 and TRBJ2-5; 9 positions match TRBD1. Germline CDR1 SEHNR, CDR2 FQNEAQ (reference sequence). The junction had 10 bases not matched to a gene; V was cut back by 6 bases and J by 5 bases. There are 15 residues in the CDR3. Written as DNA, the CDR3 is TGTGCCAGCAGACCTACAGGGGGCAGAGGGGAGACCCAGTACTTC. It codes for CASRPTGGRGETQYF. The full variable domain, with the rest looked up from reference TRBV7-9 and TRBJ2-5, is DTGVSQNPRHKITKRGQNVTFRCDPISEHNRLYWYRQTLGQGPEFLTYFQNEAQLEKSRLLSDRFSAERPKGSFSTLEIQRTEQGDSAMYLCASRPTGGRGETQYFGPGTRLLVL.

The chain employs TRBV9 and TRBJ2-5, with 8 nucleotides matching TRBD2. Trimming cost V 6 bases and J 5 bases; bases outside gene matches: 9. Germline assignment: CDR1 SGDLS and CDR2 YYNGEE. The CDR3 totals 14 residues. The DNA of the CDR3 is TGTGCCAGCACCGTGGGCGGGGGGATCGAGACCCAGTACTTC. It yields the protein CASTVGGGIETQYF.

The chain combines TRBV5-1 with TRBJ1-2; TRBD1 aligns across 7 bases. The V gene's germline CDR1 is SGHRS and CDR2 YFSETQ. The CDR3 runs to 15 residues. The V and J ends lost 2 bases and 0 bases, in that order; junction bases with no gene match: 4. The CDR3 reads CASSFDRVANYGYTF. CDR3 coding DNA: TGCGCCAGCAGCTTCGACAGGGTAGCTAACTATGGCTACACCTTC.

The chain employs TRBV18 and TRBJ1-2; D is uncertain. This CDR3 has 13 residues. Germline-derived CDR1 and CDR2 are KGHSH and LQKENI. V was clipped by 2 bases and J by 8 bases, with 12 bases between them. The DNA of the CDR3 is TGTGCCAGCTCACCAGGTTCCGGGCAAGGCTACACCTTC. Amino acids: CASSPGSGQGYTF.

The chain carries TRBV4-2 and TRBJ2-5; 10 bases map to TRBD2. Germline values: CDR1 LGHNA, CDR2 YNFKEQ. V shed 1 base, J shed 6 bases, and the junction held 5 bases outside the gene matches. CDR3 size: 15 residues. CDR3: CASSQGLAGPKTQYF. The DNA of the CDR3 is TGTGCCAGCAGCCAAGGACTAGCGGGTCCAAAGACCCAGTACTTC.

The V call is TRBV11-3, the J call TRBJ2-5; 7 nucleotides line up with TRBD2. The CDR3 consists of 16 residues. Germline-derived CDR1 and CDR2 are SGHNT and YENEEA. V gave up 1 base and J gave up 2 bases; unmatched junction bases: 7. The CDR3 nucleotides read TGTGCCAGCAGCTTAGGAGCGGGCGGGGGACAAGAGACCCAGTACTTC. It is translated as CASSLGAGGGQETQYF.

The chain recombines TRBV18 with TRBJ1-4; 11 bases fit TRBD1. V shed 5 bases, J shed 7 bases, and the junction held 3 bases outside the gene matches. The CDR3 covers 14 residues. CDR1 KGHSH and CDR2 LQKENI come from the germline V gene. The CDR3 spells CASSTGQGGEKLFF. The DNA of the CDR3 is TGTGCCAGCTCAACGGGACAGGGGGGTGAAAAACTGTTTTTT.

V gene TRBV21-1 combines with J gene TRBJ1-2. TRBV21-1 is an annotated pseudogene. The CDR3 consists of 13 residues. The CDR3, as DNA: TGTGCCAGCAGCCTCGGAGGGGGTAATGGCTACACCTTC. Protein: CASSLGGGNGYTF.

This chain links TRBV30 with TRBJ2-3; no definite D call. The V end was cut by 3 bases, the J end by 6 bases, with 10 bases between. Looked up from germline, CDR1 is GTSNPN and CDR2 is SVGIG (reference sequence). CDR3 length: 12 residues. The chain's CDR3 is CAWSEVHDTQYF. CDR3 DNA: TGTGCCTGGAGCGAGGTCCATGATACGCAGTATTTT.

This chain links TRBV30 with TRBJ1-2, with 9 nucleotides matching TRBD1. The CDR3 sequence is 17 residues long. Germline V gives CDR1 GTSNPN, CDR2 SVGIG (reference sequence). The V segment lost 4 bases and the J segment 5 bases; nucleotides outside the gene matches: 17. The CDR3 DNA reads TGTGCCTGGAACCCTCTGGGGTCGGGACAGGGACGGTATGGCTACACCTTC. Translation: CAWNPLGSGQGRYGYTF.

The chain links TRBV29-1 to TRBJ2-4; 8 bases align to TRBD2. CDR1 and CDR2 (germline): SQVTM, ANQGSEA. V lost 6 bases and J lost 7; bases outside the gene matches: 11. The CDR3 runs 14 residues. This CDR3 is CSVGNSGVDNIQYF. CDR3 nucleotides: TGCAGCGTCGGTAATAGCGGGGTAGACAACATTCAGTACTTC.

The chain combines TRBV19 with TRBJ2-3; the D is unclear. Between the trimmed V and J ends, which lost 2 bases and 3 bases, there was a span of 0 bases. The CDR3 has 11 amino acids. The germline gives CDR1 LNHDA, CDR2 SQIVND (reference sequence). CDR3 region: CASSITDTQYF. Here the CDR3 DNA reads TGTGCCAGTAGTATAACAGATACGCAGTATTTT.

The V gene is TRBV5-6, the J gene TRBJ1-1; D is perhaps TRBD1 (6 bases). The length of the CDR3 is 14 residues. Germline CDR1 is SGHDT and CDR2 is YYEEEE. Trimming shortened V by 0 bases and J by 4 bases, and 10 bases separated the two germline ends. CDR3 coding DNA: TGTGCCAGCAGCTTGGCGGACAGAGGCACTGAAGCTTTCTTT. Protein: CASSLADRGTEAFF.

The rearrangement uses TRBV19 and TRBJ1-2; the D is unclear. Germline CDR1 is LNHDA and CDR2 is SQIVND (reference sequence). The CDR3 length is 15 residues. V gave up 5 bases and J gave up 8 bases, with 21 bases separating them. The CDR3 sequence: CASSSQRPVLWGYTF. The CDR3 nucleotides read TGTGCCAGTAGTTCACAGAGACCCGTACTTTGGGGCTACACCTTC.